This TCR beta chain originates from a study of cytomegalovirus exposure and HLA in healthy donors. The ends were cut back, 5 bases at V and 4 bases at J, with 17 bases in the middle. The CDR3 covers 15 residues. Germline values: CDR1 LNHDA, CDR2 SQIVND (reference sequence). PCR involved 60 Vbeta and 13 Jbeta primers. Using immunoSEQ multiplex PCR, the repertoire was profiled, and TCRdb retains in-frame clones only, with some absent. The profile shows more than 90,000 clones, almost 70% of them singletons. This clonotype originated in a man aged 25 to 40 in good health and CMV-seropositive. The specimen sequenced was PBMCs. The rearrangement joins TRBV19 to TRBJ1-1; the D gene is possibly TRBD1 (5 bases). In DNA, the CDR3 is TGTGCCAGTAGTCAGAGGCGGGACGGTTTCACTGAAGCTTTCTTT. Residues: CASSQRRDGFTEAFF.